This entry is about one TCR beta chain. This sample stems from a study of blood T cell repertoires in COVID-19. Across the study: Acute and convalescent COVID-19 specimens originated in the United States, Italy and Spain.

The germline gives CDR1 MNHEY, CDR2 SVGAGI. V was clipped by 0 bases and J by 3 bases; unmatched bases: 2. This CDR3 has 15 residues. Assay used: immunoSEQ multiplex PCR; TCRdb lists only in-frame clones, some missing. The data show 200,000 or so clones, around 80% seen once. The J gene is TRBJ2-7, the V gene TRBV6-5; 10 bases line up with TRBD2. The clonotype was recovered from a woman of 80 years or more with acute or convalescent COVID-19. The sample taken for sequencing was peripheral blood. CDR3: CASSYSIAGGYEQYF. The CDR3 nucleotides are TGTGCCAGCAGTTACTCGATAGCGGGGGGCTACGAGCAGTACTTC.